This TCR beta chain was sequenced in a study of blood T cell repertoires in COVID-19. Overall study context: The United States, Italy and Spain supplied acute and convalescent COVID-19 samples.

From germline, CDR1 is MRHNA and CDR2 SNTAGT. The CDR3 spans 15 residues. V dropped 8 bases and J dropped 7 bases, with 23 bases sitting between them. Only in-frame clones appear in the TCRdb table, and some are missing; sequencing was by immunoSEQ multiplex PCR. This sample has around 300,000 clones, with roughly nine tenths found just once. This sequence joins TRBV6-4 and TRBJ1-2; tentative D call: TRBD1 (6 bases). This receptor was identified in a woman under 40 with COVID-19, enrolled during active disease. The specimen sequenced was peripheral blood. CDR3 loop: CASSLNPGQVSGYTF. CDR3 coding DNA: TGTGCCAGCTCCCTGAATCCGGGACAAGTTTCTGGCTACACCTTC.